These 19 T cell receptor beta chains were sequenced from one sample in a study of a mutant IDH1 vaccine in newly diagnosed glioma. Libraries were prepared by immunoSEQ multiplex PCR; TCRdb keeps only in-frame clonotypes and omits some of them. The data hold tens of thousands of clones, with about nine tenths observed a single time. This sample's time point: week 35, safety follow-up. Doses of 300 ug of mutant IDH1 20-mer peptide were given with topical imiquimod. These receptors have no known antigen. The sample was PBMCs, taken from a glioma patient whose treatment included an IDH1 peptide vaccine. These receptors were taken from a man aged 35 to 55 with glioma.

The V and J genes are TRBV6-1 and TRBJ2-3, with 10 bases matching TRBD2. The ends lost 2 bases at V and 8 bases at J; junction bases unmatched: 7. In germline, CDR1 is MNHNS, CDR2 SASEGT. The length of the CDR3 is 15 residues. This CDR3 is CASSESLAGVGTQYF. CDR3 nucleotides: TGTGCCAGCAGTGAAAGTCTAGCGGGAGTTGGTACGCAGTATTTT.

The V and J genes are TRBV6-1 and TRBJ2-7; D gene unclear. The CDR3 has 12 residues. V gave up 1 base and J gave up 6 bases, with 7 bases separating them. CDR1 and CDR2 (germline): MNHNS, SASEGT. CDR3 loop: CASSEVVSEQYF. CDR3 bases: TGTGCCAGCAGTGAAGTAGTCTCCGAGCAGTACTTC.

Judged by abundance, this clone is medium-sized. The CDR3 bases are TGTGCCAGCAGAGCGGATGTTTCGGGCCATAGCAATCAGCCCCAGCATTTT. Amino acid sequence: CASRADVSGHSNQPQHF. The chain uses TRBV2 and TRBJ1-5; D not certain. The CDR3 loop spans 17 amino acids. Trimming removed 6 bases from V and 0 bases from J, with 18 bases in between. Germline V gene data show CDR1 as SNHLY and CDR2 as FYNNEI.

Regarding this clone: Distinct nucleotide sequences in the sample also encode this CDR3. The chain recombines TRBV5-1 with TRBJ2-3; D may match TRBD1 or TRBD2 (5 bases each). V lost 4 bases and J lost 2, with 14 bases in between. The CDR3 is 15 amino acids. CDR1 and CDR2 (germline): SGHRS, YFSETQ. The CDR3 region is CASSGGRGPTDTQYF. For the CDR3, the DNA is TGCGCCAGCAGCGGGGGTCGCGGGCCCACAGATACGCAGTATTTT.

Note on this clone: At one of its ends the junction is not consistent with the germline gene, which may arise from a read error. The gene calls are TRBV18 and TRBJ1-5; D is perhaps TRBD1 (5 bases). From germline, CDR1 is KGHSH and CDR2 LQKENI. The CDR3 extends over 14 amino acids. In DNA, the CDR3 is TGTGCCAGCTCGCCACAGGATAGCAATCAGCCCCAGCATTTT. Translating gives CASSPQDSNQPQHF.

This chain connects TRBV7-6 to TRBJ1-2, with D perhaps TRBD1 (5 bases). This CDR3 contains 14 residues. The V end was cut by 5 bases, the J end by 4 bases, with 14 bases between. Germline V CDR1 and CDR2: SGHVS, FNYEAQ. CDR3 in DNA: TGTGCCAGCAGCCCCCGGGACGGGATCTATGGCTACACCTTC. Translating it yields CASSPRDGIYGYTF.

J is TRBJ2-5 and V is TRBV7-2; D unclear. The germline CDR1 and CDR2 sequences are SGHTA and FQGNSA. This CDR3 contains 13 residues. Trimming stripped 5 bases from V and 2 bases from J, with 9 bases between. DNA of the CDR3: TGTGCCAGCAGCCGCCGGGCGCAAGAGACCCAGTACTTC. Its protein is CASSRRAQETQYF. Supplemented by reference TRBV7-2 and TRBJ2-5, the full variable domain reads GAGVSQSPSNKVTEKGKDVELRCDPISGHTALYWYRQSLGQGLEFLIYFQGNSAPDKSGLPSDRFSAERTGGSVSTLTIQRTQQEDSAVYLCASSRRAQETQYFGPGTRLLVL.

This clone was counted only a few times. V usage is TRBV9 and J usage is TRBJ2-1; maybe TRBD2 (5 bases). The V and J ends lost 2 bases and 3 bases respectively, with 15 bases between them. CDR3 size: 16 residues. Germline CDR1 reads SGDLS; CDR2 reads YYNGEE. The CDR3 sequence is CASSVLGSPFYNEQFF. CDR3 DNA: TGTGCCAGCAGCGTTTTGGGGAGTCCCTTCTACAATGAGCAGTTCTTC. Variable domain in full (rest from reference TRBV9 and TRBJ2-1): DSGVTQTPKHLITATGQRVTLRCSPRSGDLSVYWYQQSLDQGLQFLIQYYNGEERAKGNILERFSAQQFPDLHSELNLSSLELGDSALYFCASSVLGSPFYNEQFFGPGTRLTVL.

The chain employs TRBV19 and TRBJ1-4, with D uncertain. This CDR3 spans 14 amino acids. Germline CDR1 is LNHDA and CDR2 is SQIVND (reference sequence). The ends were cut back, 0 bases at V and 0 bases at J, with 2 bases in the middle. The CDR3 loop reads CASSIETTNEKLFF. The CDR3 DNA follows: TGTGCCAGTAGTATAGAAACAACTAATGAAAAACTGTTTTTT.

V gene TRBV6-5 combines with J gene TRBJ1-2; possibly TRBD1 for D (5 bases). Trimming removed 0 bases from V and 8 bases from J, with 16 bases in between. Germline V lookup: CDR1 MNHEY, CDR2 SVGAGI. CDR3 length equals 15 residues. CDR3 protein: CASSYSQLRVFGYTF. The CDR3 nucleotides read TGTGCCAGCAGTTACTCACAACTCAGGGTTTTCGGCTACACCTTC.

The chain is built from TRBV6-5 and TRBJ1-1; 9 bases agree with TRBD1. The CDR3 is 12 amino acids. V shed 1 base and J 11 bases; nucleotides not matched to a gene: 2. CDR1 is MNHEY and CDR2 is SVGAGI in the germline V gene. The CDR3 DNA follows: TGTGCCAGCAGTTACTTACAGGGGGCGGCTTTCTTT. Its protein is CASSYLQGAAFF.

CDR3 region: CASSPQVSYEQYF. CDR3 nucleotides: TGTGCCAGCAGTCCTCAGGTTTCCTACGAGCAGTACTTC. The rearrangement links TRBV7-2 to TRBJ2-7; D gene ambiguous. The germline gives CDR1 SGHTA, CDR2 FQGNSA. This CDR3 is built from 13 residues. Trimming pared 6 bases from V and 1 base from J, leaving 10 bases between.

The rearrangement links TRBV25-1 to TRBJ2-7; 10 nucleotides line up with TRBD2. CDR1 and CDR2 (germline): MGHDK, SYGVNS. The trim removed 6 bases at V and 0 bases at J, leaving 5 bases unmatched. The CDR3 is made up of 15 amino acids. CDR3 in DNA: TGTGCCAGCAGACGGACTAGCGGACTCTCCTACGAGCAGTACTTC. It is translated as CASRRTSGLSYEQYF.

This clone was detected only once. The rearrangement links TRBV7-2 to TRBJ1-5; no reliable D call. V was clipped by 2 bases and J by 2 bases, with 10 bases between them. The CDR3 loop spans 15 amino acids. Germline assignment: CDR1 SGHTA and CDR2 FQGNSA. CDR3 coding DNA: TGTGCCAGCAGCTTAAAAGGATCGGGCAATCAGCCCCAGCATTTT. This encodes CASSLKGSGNQPQHF.

This clone was picked up one time. The chain couples TRBV2 to TRBJ1-1; 9 bases map to TRBD1. V lost 6 bases to trimming and J lost 11 bases; unmatched junction nucleotides: 7. Germline V gene lookup returns CDR1 SNHLY and CDR2 FYNNEI. CDR3 size: 12 residues. In DNA form, the CDR3 reads TGTGCCAGCAGCATACAGGGGGCAGGCGCTTTCTTT. It codes for CASSIQGAGAFF.

This chain connects TRBV6-4 to TRBJ1-1, with a tentative D call TRBD1 (6 bases). The CDR3 spans 16 residues. V was trimmed by 4 bases and J by 6 bases, leaving 21 bases between them. Germline CDR1 is MRHNA and CDR2 is SNTAGT. CDR3 loop: CASSATPGGGIAEAFF. CDR3 bases: TGTGCCAGCAGTGCCACTCCTGGAGGGGGAATTGCTGAAGCTTTCTTT.

The V gene is TRBV29-1, the J gene TRBJ1-4, with D hard to call. This CDR3 has 12 amino acids. V lost 5 bases to trimming and J lost 5 bases, with 9 bases between them. Germline lookup yields CDR1 SQVTM and CDR2 ANQGSEA. The CDR3 DNA follows: TGCAGCGTTCGCGGAAGGAATGAAAAACTGTTTTTT. It specifies CSVRGRNEKLFF.

The chain carries TRBV5-4 and TRBJ1-1; D uncertain. The germline CDR1 and CDR2 sequences are SGHNT and YYREEE (reference sequence). The CDR3 runs to 13 residues. V lost 0 bases and J 0 bases, leaving 3 bases between the germline ends. CDR3 region: CASSLGLNTEAFF. The DNA of the CDR3 is TGTGCCAGCAGCTTGGGGTTGAACACTGAAGCTTTCTTT.

This chain connects TRBV2 to TRBJ2-5; perhaps D is TRBD1 or TRBD2 (7 bases each). Trimming took off 1 base at V and 4 bases at J, with 16 bases between the two ends. The germline gives CDR1 SNHLY, CDR2 FYNNEI. The CDR3 spans 16 residues. CDR3 loop: CASSEGQGGFGETQYF. The CDR3 bases are TGTGCCAGCAGTGAAGGACAGGGAGGGTTTGGAGAGACCCAGTACTTC.